The rows below give T cell receptor beta chains drawn from one sample of a study of blood T cell repertoires in COVID-19. The protocol was immunoSEQ multiplex PCR, while the TCRdb copy is restricted to in-frame clones and leaves out a portion. The data hold around 480,000 clones, with about 91% observed a single time. The specimen was peripheral blood. These receptors were collected from a woman between 45 and 65 years old with COVID-19, enrolled during active disease. Both conserved end residues are part of each CDR3. A D gene is named only where the DNA matches it firmly. Clone size is not always given. Where it is, it says once, few, many or a class for expanded clones.

TRBJ1-2 - TRBV12-3/TRBV12-4 - 12 TGTGCCAGCAGTAGGGGCCTCTATGGCTACACCTTC CASSRGLYGYTF
TRBJ2-1 TRBD1 TRBV19 - 14 TGTGCCAGTACCCGGGGACAGGGCCTGAATGAGCAGTTCTTC CASTRGQGLNEQFF
TRBJ2-2 TRBD2 TRBV28 - 14 TGTGCCAGCAGCTGGGACTACTACACCGGGGAGCTGTTTTTT CASSWDYYTGELFF
TRBJ2-1 - TRBV9 - 15 TGTGCCAGCAGCGTAGCCGGGACACTCGCGGATGAGCAGTTCTTC CASSVAGTLADEQFF
TRBJ1-4 - TRBV27 - 17 TGTGCCAGCAGTTTCAGCCGGACAGTTGCAACTAATGAAAAACTGTTTTTT CASSFSRTVATNEKLFF
TRBJ1-1 - TRBV12-5 few 12 TGTGCTAGTGGTTTTTGGGGCGGTGAAGCTTTCTTT CASGFWGGEAFF
TRBJ2-1 TRBD2 TRBV20-1 - 16 TGCAGTGCTAGTCAAAGGTTCGAGACTAGCATCTATGAGCAGTTCTTC CSASQRFETSIYEQFF
TRBJ2-5 - TRBV10-1 - 14 TGCGCCAGCAGTGAAAGATCAGACGGGGAGACCCAGTACTTC CASSERSDGETQYF
TRBJ1-4 TRBD1 TRBV6-1 - 16 TGTGCCAGCAGTGTTAGGGGGCATACAACTAATGAAAAACTGTTTTTT CASSVRGHTTNEKLFF
TRBJ1-1 TRBD1 TRBV19 - 14 TGTGCCAGTAATTTGGACAGGCTGAACACTGAAGCTTTCTTT CASNLDRLNTEAFF
TRBJ1-4 TRBD1 TRBV6-2/TRBV6-3 once 19 TGTGCCAGCAGTTTTGGACAGGGCCTCACGCCCGCAACTAATGAAAAACTGTTTTTT CASSFGQGLTPATNEKLFF
TRBJ2-7 TRBD1 TRBV11-2 - 14 TGTGCCAGCAGCCTCGGGACAGGGGGATACGAGCAGTACTTC CASSLGTGGYEQYF
TRBJ1-4 TRBD1 TRBV29-1 - 13 TGCAGCGGCTCGGACAGGGGTGGGGAAAAACTGTTTTTT CSGSDRGGEKLFF
TRBJ2-3 TRBD1 TRBV18 - 17 TGTGCCAGCTCACCTCGCCGCTCAGGGGGCCCAAAAGATACGCAGTATTTT CASSPRRSGGPKDTQYF
TRBJ1-2 - TRBV29-1 - 13 TGCAGCGTTATACAGGCCAATCGGGGGGGCTACACCTTC CSVIQANRGGYTF
TRBJ2-7 TRBD1 TRBV5-1 few 14 TGCGCCAGCAGCACGACAGGGAGCTCCTACGAGCAGTACTTC CASSTTGSSYEQYF
TRBJ2-7 TRBD2 TRBV27 - 14 TGTGCCAGCAGCCCCCCGGGGGGAGCCTACGAGCAGTACTTC CASSPPGGAYEQYF
TRBJ1-1 - TRBV28 - 14 TGTGCCAGCAGTCCCTTGACAGGGAACACTGAAGCTTTCTTT CASSPLTGNTEAFF
TRBJ1-1 TRBD1 TRBV30 few 12 TGTGCCTGGGACAGGGGCGGGACTGAAGCTTTCTTT CAWDRGGTEAFF
TRBJ2-2 - TRBV6-5 - 14 TGTGCCAGCACAACAGGGCCGGAGACCGGGGAGCTGTTTTTT CASTTGPETGELFF
TRBJ2-2 TRBD2 TRBV19 - 13 TGTGCCAGTACAGGCGGGGGGGCCGGGGAGCTGTTTTTT CASTGGGAGELFF
TRBJ2-7 TRBD1 TRBV10-1 - 15 TGCGCCAGCAGTGAGTCGATCGGGCAGGGGGCCCGGCAGTACTTC CASSESIGQGARQYF
TRBJ1-5 - TRBV7-2 - 14 TGTGCCAGCAGCTTAGCGGGAGGGGATCAGCCCCAGCATTTT CASSLAGGDQPQHF